This passage covers 3 T cell receptor beta chains from one sample sequenced in a study of cytomegalovirus exposure and HLA in healthy donors. Amplification used 60 Vbeta primers and 13 Jbeta primers. The protocol was immunoSEQ multiplex PCR, while the TCRdb copy is restricted to in-frame clones and leaves out a portion. Here the sample spans about 170,000 clones, approximately 79% being singletons. Input material: PBMCs. Source of these receptors: a man aged 35-49 years in good health and CMV-seropositive.

This chain links TRBV28 with TRBJ2-3, with D unresolved. Germline V CDR1 and CDR2: MDHEN, SYDVKM. The CDR3 is 14 residues long. Between the trimmed V and J ends, which lost 7 bases and 2 bases, there was a span of 13 bases. CDR3 coding DNA: TGTGCCAGCACCCCTGGAGAAGCCACAGATACGCAGTATTTT. Encoded protein: CASTPGEATDTQYF. The whole variable domain, filled in from reference TRBV28 and TRBJ2-3, reads DVKVTQSSRYLVKRTGEKVFLECVQDMDHENMFWYRQDPGLGLRLIYFSYDVKMKEKGDIPEGYSVSREKKERFSLILESASTNQTSMYLCASTPGEATDTQYFGPGTRLTVL.

This sequence joins TRBV11-2 and TRBJ1-2; no reliable D call. CDR3 length: 18 amino acids. Per germline, CDR1 SGHAT and CDR2 FQNNGV. V lost 0 bases, J lost 4 bases, and 21 bases lay in between. The CDR3: CASSLDHWAGPGFYGYTF. The CDR3 nucleotides are TGTGCCAGCAGCTTAGATCATTGGGCGGGCCCAGGTTTCTATGGCTACACCTTC.

V usage is TRBV19 and J usage is TRBJ2-5; TRBD2 agrees at 15 bases. Trimming at V came to 7 bases and at J to 5 bases, leaving 5 bases not matched to a gene. The CDR3 consists of 15 residues. Germline V CDR1 and CDR2: LNHDA, SQIVND (reference sequence). The CDR3 coding sequence is TGTGCCAGTACCCGGGGGACTAGCGGGAGGGAGACCCAGTACTTC. It codes for CASTRGTSGRETQYF. The full variable domain, rest sourced from reference TRBV19 and TRBJ2-5, is DGGITQSPKYLFRKEGQNVTLSCEQNLNHDAMYWYRQDPGQGLRLIYYSQIVNDFQKGDIAEGYSVSREKKESFPLTVTSAQKNPTAFYLCASTRGTSGRETQYFGPGTRLLVL.